The 13 T cell receptor beta chains given below trace back to one sample, sequenced in a study of T cell responses to AZD1222 COVID-19 vaccine. Measured with immunoSEQ multiplex PCR; TCRdb has only the in-frame clones, and not every one. The sample yields around 150,000 clones, about 92% seen once. Specimen: peripheral blood, collected on day 0 of AZD1222 vaccination. These receptors were taken from an adult in good health.

The V and J genes are TRBV5-1 and TRBJ1-1; D might be TRBD1 (6 bases). The CDR3 runs to 15 residues. The germline V and J ends were trimmed by 7 bases and 3 bases, with 19 bases remaining between them. Germline V lookup: CDR1 SGHRS, CDR2 YFSETQ. This chain's CDR3 is CASRTWGAEDTEAFF. The CDR3 DNA sequence: TGCGCCAGCCGAACCTGGGGGGCGGAGGACACTGAAGCTTTCTTT.

This chain uses TRBV6-5 with TRBJ2-7; TRBD1 might be the D (6 bases). Germline CDR1 is MNHEY and CDR2 is SVGAGI. This CDR3 comprises 13 residues. V was clipped by 6 bases and J by 2 bases, with 11 bases between them. The CDR3 DNA follows: TGTGCCAGCAGCCCGGGACACCCCTACGAGCAGTACTTC. It is translated as CASSPGHPYEQYF.

The chain couples TRBV12-3 or TRBV12-4 to TRBJ1-5; possible D gene TRBD1, 6 bases. The CDR3 extends over 11 amino acids. Trimming pared 6 bases from V and 13 bases from J, leaving 13 bases between. CDR3 residues: CASRKTGPQHF. DNA for the CDR3: TGTGCCAGCAGAAAGACAGGCCCTCAGCATTTT.

The CDR3 region is CASSTSAPGTYGYTF. In DNA form, the CDR3 reads TGTGCCAGCAGTACCTCCGCCCCCGGGACGTATGGCTACACCTTC. V usage is TRBV28 and J usage is TRBJ1-2; D is possibly TRBD1 (5 bases). The CDR3 covers 15 residues. CDR1 and CDR2 from the germline V gene are MDHEN and SYDVKM. Trimming removed 5 bases from V and 5 bases from J, with 18 bases in between.

The chain uses TRBV28 and TRBJ1-6; D gene unclear. Germline assignment: CDR1 MDHEN and CDR2 SYDVKM. V was pared by 2 bases and J by 8 bases, with 13 bases between. The length of the CDR3 is 15 residues. As DNA, the CDR3 is TGTGCCAGCAGTTTAGTCGGGGTTTGGCATTCACCCCTCCACTTT. It translates to CASSLVGVWHSPLHF.

The chain employs TRBV6-6 and TRBJ2-1; D gene unclear. Trimming left V 2 bases short and J 7 bases short, with 6 bases between. The CDR3 runs to 12 residues. Germline CDR1 reads MNHNY; CDR2 reads SVGAGI (reference sequence). The CDR3 here is CASSYNANEQFF. In nucleotides, the CDR3 is TGTGCCAGCAGTTACAACGCAAATGAGCAGTTCTTC.

The rearrangement uses TRBV5-4 and TRBJ2-1, with 7 bases fitting TRBD1. The length of the CDR3 is 15 residues. Germline CDR1 and CDR2: SGHNT and YYREEE (reference sequence). Trimming took 2 bases from V and 4 from J; bases not matched to a gene: 6. CDR3 DNA: TGTGCCAGCAGCTTTAGGACAGGAATTTACAATGAGCAGTTCTTC. Amino acids: CASSFRTGIYNEQFF.

The table lists this clone with a few counts. J is TRBJ1-2 and V is TRBV6-5; 12 bases are shared with TRBD1. Germline CDR1 is MNHEY and CDR2 is SVGAGI. After removal of 6 bases from V and 8 bases from J, the junction contained 7 bases not matched to a gene. The CDR3 is 14 amino acids. CDR3 sequence: CASRDSGTGGGYTF. The CDR3, as DNA: TGTGCCAGCAGAGACTCCGGGACAGGGGGCGGCTACACCTTC.

About this clone: The sample contains more than one DNA sequence encoding this CDR3. This chain connects TRBV5-1 to TRBJ2-3; possibly TRBD2 for D (6 bases). The CDR3 is 15 amino acids. The V and J ends lost 0 bases and 0 bases respectively, with 8 bases between them. Germline V gene sequence: CDR1 SGHRS, CDR2 YFSETQ. The CDR3 DNA follows: TGCGCCAGCAGCTTGGAAGGAGGGAGCACAGATACGCAGTATTTT. Its protein is CASSLEGGSTDTQYF.

The V call is TRBV5-6, the J call TRBJ1-2; D gene ambiguous. V was shortened by 1 base and J by 7 bases, with 8 bases between the two germline ends. The CDR3 covers 12 residues. CDR1 is SGHDT and CDR2 is YYEEEE in the germline V gene. This CDR3 is CASSLTVGGYTF. The CDR3 DNA is TGTGCCAGCAGCTTGACAGTCGGTGGCTACACCTTC.

The chain links TRBV15 to TRBJ2-3, with TRBD2 identical over 12 bases. The J segment lost 4 bases and the V segment lost 3 bases, leaving 8 bases of the junction unmatched. This CDR3 has 17 residues. Germline V gene sequence: CDR1 LNHNV, CDR2 YYDKDF (reference sequence). The CDR3 here is CATSSLASGGVSDTQYF. The DNA of the CDR3 is TGTGCCACCAGCAGTCTTGCTAGCGGGGGGGTTTCAGATACGCAGTATTTT.

The chain joins TRBV30 to TRBJ2-3; 10 bases are a match to TRBD2. CDR1 and CDR2 (germline): GTSNPN, SVGIG (reference sequence). The CDR3 runs to 15 residues. With 3 bases clipped from V and 1 base from J, the junction kept 4 bases outside the gene matches. This CDR3 reads CAWSNGLAGTDTQYF. The CDR3 nucleotides read TGTGCCTGGAGCAATGGACTAGCGGGCACAGATACGCAGTATTTT.

By proportion, this clone is medium-sized (0.01 to 0.1%). This chain links TRBV19 with TRBJ2-5; D remains unclear. CDR3 length: 14 residues. Per germline, CDR1 LNHDA and CDR2 SQIVND (reference sequence). Trimming cost V 6 bases and J 1 base, with 12 bases left between them. For the CDR3, the DNA is TGTGCCAGTAGGACTCGTGGGTTCCAAGAGACCCAGTACTTC. Amino acid sequence: CASRTRGFQETQYF.